A single sample gave rise to the 19 T cell receptor beta chains below, sequenced in a study of T cell changes during pregnancy in multiple sclerosis (dated by TCRdb to between 2017 and 2020). Receptors were amplified or captured by the immunoSEQ multiplex PCR assay. Held by TCRdb, this immuneACCESS table contains in-frame sequences only and omits some clones. Under half of the omission traces to an unresolved V gene where checked; the cause of the rest is unknown. The sample table holds some 59,000 clones, of which roughly nine tenths were seen once. Together, the top ten hold about 2.5% of the sample. The sample here was peripheral blood, taken in the first trimester of pregnancy. These receptors were collected from a female donor with multiple sclerosis, enrolled in a pregnancy study.

This clone has just a few counts. This chain connects TRBV10-1 to TRBJ1-2, with TRBD1 identical over 8 bases. The CDR3 is made up of 15 amino acids. Germline V gene data show CDR1 as WNHNN and CDR2 as SYGVQD (reference sequence). V dropped 5 bases and J dropped 2; count of bases not matched to a gene: 7. CDR3 DNA: TGCGCCAGCAGTCCTACCGGGACAGGAAACTATGGCTACACCTTC. Translating it yields CASSPTGTGNYGYTF.

This clone was recorded once. V is TRBV11-2 and J is TRBJ2-7; a weak D match, TRBD1 (6 bases). The CDR3 loop spans 19 amino acids. V was trimmed by 5 bases and J by 2 bases, leaving 28 bases between them. CDR1 SGHAT and CDR2 FQNNGV come from the germline V gene. CDR3: CASSKVAGDNVKGPYEQYF. CDR3 nucleotides: TGTGCCAGCAGCAAGGTGGCAGGGGATAACGTGAAGGGCCCCTACGAGCAGTACTTC.

V usage is TRBV30 and J usage is TRBJ2-3; TRBD2 aligns across 8 bases. Germline CDR1 is GTSNPN and CDR2 is SVGIG (reference sequence). V gave up 3 bases and J gave up 2 bases; unmatched junction bases: 10. This CDR3 comprises 16 residues. CDR3 loop: CAWSIGAGGATDTQYF. The CDR3 region has the DNA TGTGCCTGGAGCATTGGGGCGGGAGGCGCCACAGATACGCAGTATTTT.

This chain links TRBV10-3 with TRBJ2-7; a weak D match, TRBD1 (5 bases). Germline V CDR1 and CDR2: ENHRY, SYGVKD. Trimming pared 2 bases from V and 2 bases from J, leaving 10 bases between. The CDR3 length is 14 residues. As DNA, the CDR3 is TGTGCCATCAGTGAGCGTACAGGACCCTACGAGCAGTACTTC. It is translated as CAISERTGPYEQYF.

The V gene is TRBV12-5, the J gene TRBJ1-4, with D perhaps TRBD1 (5 bases). This CDR3 contains 16 residues. Trimming took off 5 bases at V and 5 bases at J, with 18 bases between the two ends. Germline V gene lookup returns CDR1 LGHNT and CDR2 FRNRAP. In DNA form, the CDR3 reads TGTGCTAGTGGTCCCAGCAGGAGGGGAGCCAATGAAAAACTGTTTTTT. It encodes CASGPSRRGANEKLFF.

This chain joins TRBV13 and TRBJ2-3; D is possibly TRBD2 (6 bases). Germline V lookup: CDR1 PRHDT, CDR2 FYEKMQ (reference sequence). This CDR3 has 15 amino acids. Trimming shortened V by 3 bases and J by 2 bases, and 12 bases separated the two germline ends. The CDR3 here is CASSFLGGTTDTQYF. The CDR3 DNA reads TGTGCCAGCAGCTTTTTGGGGGGTACCACAGATACGCAGTATTTT.

The V and J genes are TRBV6-5 and TRBJ1-4; TRBD1 is a possible D gene (5 bases). Germline V gene lookup returns CDR1 MNHEY and CDR2 SVGAGI. V was clipped by 5 bases and J by 4 bases, with 14 bases between them. The CDR3 has 15 amino acids. The CDR3 sequence: CASSASTANNEKLFF. The CDR3 DNA sequence: TGTGCCAGCAGTGCCTCGACAGCTAATAATGAAAAACTGTTTTTT.

The genes are TRBV19 and TRBJ2-7; 7 bases are shared with TRBD1. Per germline, CDR1 LNHDA and CDR2 SQIVND (reference sequence). The CDR3 sequence is 14 residues long. V was clipped by 7 bases and J by 2 bases; unmatched bases: 8. The CDR3 loop reads CASNAGTETYEQYF. The CDR3 region has the DNA TGTGCCAGTAACGCCGGGACAGAGACCTACGAGCAGTACTTC.

The chain is built from TRBV29-1 and TRBJ2-7, with 8 bases that match TRBD1. Germline V gene lookup returns CDR1 SQVTM and CDR2 ANQGSEA. This CDR3 is built from 12 residues. Germline trimming cut 7 bases from V and 6 bases from J; bases unmatched to any gene: 8. The CDR3 loop reads CSARTGLVEQYF. Written as DNA, the CDR3 is TGCAGCGCCAGGACAGGGTTGGTCGAGCAGTACTTC.

The rearrangement links TRBV11-2 to TRBJ1-2, with a weak D call TRBD1 (6 bases). There are 13 residues in the CDR3. Germline loops: CDR1 SGHAT, CDR2 FQNNGV. The ends were cut back, 4 bases at V and 2 bases at J, with 8 bases in the middle. The CDR3 coding sequence is TGTGCCAGCAGCTCCGGACAGAACTATGGCTACACCTTC. It is translated as CASSSGQNYGYTF.

This chain uses TRBV7-2 with TRBJ2-5; TRBD2 aligns across 16 bases. The CDR3 consists of 16 residues. Germline V gene data show CDR1 as SGHTA and CDR2 as FQGNSA. The ends lost 3 bases at V and 2 bases at J; junction bases unmatched: 0. Here the CDR3 DNA reads TGTGCCAGCAGCTTGGGACTAGCGGGGGGGCAAGAGACCCAGTACTTC. It codes for CASSLGLAGGQETQYF.

This clone came up once. The V gene is TRBV6-5, the J gene TRBJ2-7, with D tentatively TRBD2 (6 bases). Germline V gene data show CDR1 as MNHEY and CDR2 as SVGAGI. Trimming cost V 0 bases and J 3 bases, with 12 bases left between them. This CDR3 comprises 15 residues. CDR3 coding DNA: TGTGCCAGCAGTTACTCGGGAGGAGTAATCTACGAGCAGTACTTC. Amino acids: CASSYSGGVIYEQYF.

The chain couples TRBV5-1 to TRBJ1-2; D might be TRBD1 (5 bases). This CDR3 has 13 residues. The V gene's germline CDR1 is SGHRS and CDR2 YFSETQ. With 4 bases removed from V and 5 bases from J, the gap between germline ends came to 12 bases. The CDR3 DNA reads as TGCGCCAGCAGCACCCCCGGGGGTTATGGCTACACCTTC. This encodes CASSTPGGYGYTF.

This rearrangement joins TRBV6-1 to TRBJ1-2, with D possibly TRBD1 on 5 matching bases. V gave up 3 bases and J gave up 0 bases, with 8 bases separating them. CDR3 length: 14 residues. Germline V gives CDR1 MNHNS, CDR2 SASEGT. CDR3 amino acids: CASSDMTANYGYTF. The CDR3 coding sequence is TGTGCCAGCAGTGATATGACAGCTAACTATGGCTACACCTTC.

This rearrangement joins TRBV10-3 to TRBJ2-5, with D possibly being TRBD1 (6 bases). The V gene lost 0 bases and the J gene lost 2 bases, with 10 bases spanning the gap. The CDR3 has 15 residues. The germline V gene has CDR1 ENHRY and CDR2 SYGVKD. CDR3 protein: CAISESRTAQETQYF. In DNA, the CDR3 is TGTGCCATCAGTGAGTCGAGGACAGCTCAAGAGACCCAGTACTTC.

V is TRBV9 and J is TRBJ2-5; TRBD1 agrees at 10 bases. The CDR3 contains 14 residues. V lost 2 bases, J lost 5 bases, and 3 bases stayed unmatched. Germline V gene lookup returns CDR1 SGDLS and CDR2 YYNGEE. The CDR3 nucleotides are TGTGCCAGCAGCGTGGACAGGGGGTCGGAGACCCAGTACTTC. Residues: CASSVDRGSETQYF.

The chain is built from TRBV29-1 and TRBJ1-1, with D perhaps matching TRBD1 (6 bases). V lost 4 bases to trimming and J lost 0 bases, with 15 bases between them. This CDR3 spans 15 amino acids. Germline CDR1 is SQVTM and CDR2 is ANQGSEA. In DNA, the CDR3 is TGCAGCGTTGGGGACACGAGTAGGTTGAACACTGAAGCTTTCTTT. Protein: CSVGDTSRLNTEAFF.

A single count supports this clone. The rearrangement uses TRBV29-1 and TRBJ1-3; D not certain. The V gene's germline CDR1 is SQVTM and CDR2 ANQGSEA. The V end lost 3 bases, the J end lost 1 base, and 7 bases lay between the germline ends. CDR3 length equals 13 residues. The CDR3 sequence: CSVEEGSGNTIYF. The CDR3 DNA reads TGCAGCGTTGAGGAGGGATCTGGAAACACCATATATTTT.

This clone has more than one count but fewer than ten. The gene calls are TRBV5-1 and TRBJ1-1; no reliable D call. CDR3 length: 14 amino acids. Trimming removed 0 bases at V and 5 bases at J, with 11 bases between. The V gene's germline CDR1 is SGHRS and CDR2 YFSETQ. The CDR3 sequence is CASSLADGGTEAFF. CDR3 coding DNA: TGCGCCAGCAGCTTGGCAGACGGAGGAACTGAAGCTTTCTTT.